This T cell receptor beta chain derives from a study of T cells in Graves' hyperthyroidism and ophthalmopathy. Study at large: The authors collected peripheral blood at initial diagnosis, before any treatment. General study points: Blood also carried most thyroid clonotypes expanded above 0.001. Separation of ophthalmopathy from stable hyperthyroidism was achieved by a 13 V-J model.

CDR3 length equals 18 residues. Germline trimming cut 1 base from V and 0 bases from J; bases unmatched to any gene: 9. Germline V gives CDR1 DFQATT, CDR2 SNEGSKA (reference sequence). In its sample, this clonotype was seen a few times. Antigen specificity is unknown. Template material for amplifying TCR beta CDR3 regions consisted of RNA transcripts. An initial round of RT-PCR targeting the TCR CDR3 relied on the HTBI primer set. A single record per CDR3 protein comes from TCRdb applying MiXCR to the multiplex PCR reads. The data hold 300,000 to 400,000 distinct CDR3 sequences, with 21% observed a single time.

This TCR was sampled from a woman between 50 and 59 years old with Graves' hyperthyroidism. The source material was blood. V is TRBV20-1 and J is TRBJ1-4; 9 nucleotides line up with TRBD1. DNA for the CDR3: TGCAGTGCTAGAGGGGACGGGACAGGGATTGCAACTAATGAAAAACTGTTTTTT. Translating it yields CSARGDGTGIATNEKLFF.